The T cell receptor beta chain under discussion was sequenced for a study of blood T cell repertoires in COVID-19. About the study: Sources were T cells, B-cell-depleted T cells, or PBMCs; the material itself was cDNA or gDNA.

In germline, CDR1 is SGHRS, CDR2 YFSETQ. Germline trimming cut 4 bases from V and 5 bases from J; bases unmatched to any gene: 11. The CDR3 consists of 15 residues. TCRdb keeps only in-frame clones here, not all; method: immunoSEQ multiplex PCR. The data contain 85,000 to 100,000 clones, about 90% of them singletons. The receptor's source is a man in his forties or fifties with COVID-19, enrolled during active disease. The chain is built from TRBV5-1 and TRBJ1-2; 7 bases map to TRBD1. Input material: peripheral blood. The CDR3 loop is CASSGRGGPLYGYTF. The CDR3 DNA reads as TGCGCCAGCAGCGGTCGAGGGGGCCCCCTGTATGGCTACACCTTC.